This T cell receptor beta chain was captured by sequencing in a study of shared clonotypes between healthy human individuals. Across the whole study: The donors, two women and three men, were aged 18 to 49.

The authors ran the assay at deep level. Sorted-subset replicate PCRs used around 200 ng DNA, approximately 27,000 T cell genomes. The protocol was immunoSEQ multiplex PCR, while the TCRdb copy is restricted to in-frame clones and leaves out a portion. The sample holds over 2,000,000 clones, about 94% seen once. The germline CDR1 and CDR2 sequences are LNHDA and SQIVND (reference sequence). The CDR3 loop spans 16 amino acids. V was cut by 4 bases and J by 4 bases, with 17 bases left in between. Terminally differentiated effector memory CD45RA+ cells were excluded by CCR7 positive selection of CD45RO-negative cells.

This chain connects TRBV19 to TRBJ1-5, with D possibly matching TRBD1 (6 bases). The sequence was obtained from a man between 18 and 29 years old in good health. Some clones in this sample may be carry-over from other donors' samples. Sequencing was done on a sample of naive CD8+ T cells from PBMCs. The CDR3 here is CASSTLPRQVNQPQHF. The CDR3 DNA is TGTGCCAGTAGTACCCTGCCCAGACAGGTTAATCAGCCCCAGCATTTT.